A selection of T cell receptor beta chains follows, all from one sample in a study of OX40 agonist ivuxolimab in advanced cancers. TCRdb's copy holds only in-frame clones and misses some; the assay was immunoSEQ multiplex PCR. Of 75,000 to 80,000 clones listed, 80% to 90% are singletons. The sample was CD4+ or CD8+ T cells sorted from blood, taken in a trial of the OX40 agonist ivuxolimab. The source of these receptors is an adult with an advanced solid tumor such as melanoma, head and neck, liver or kidney cancer. CDR3s include the opening cysteine and the closing phenylalanine or tryptophan. D genes are given only for firm matches. Some rows have no size entry. The others give once, few or many, or a class for an expanded clone.

>once|-|TRBJ1-1|TRBV5-1
CASREGPNTEAFF
TGCGCCAGCAGAGAAGGCCCGAACACTGAAGCTTTCTTT
>-|-|TRBJ2-3|TRBV19
CASSLGLETDTQYF
TGTGCCAGTAGCCTCGGTCTAGAGACAGATACGCAGTATTTT
>-|-|TRBJ1-1|TRBV5-1
CASSFQIGQMNTEAFF
TGCGCCAGCAGCTTTCAGATCGGGCAGATGAACACTGAAGCTTTCTTT
>-|TRBD1|TRBJ1-2|TRBV12-5
CASGLYLYDRGRNGYTF
TGTGCTAGTGGTTTGTACCTTTACGACAGGGGAAGAAATGGCTACACCTTC
>-|TRBD2|TRBJ2-7|TRBV6-5
CASREPGLPYEQYF
TGTGCCAGCAGGGAACCGGGACTACCCTACGAGCAGTACTTC
>-|TRBD2|TRBJ2-5|TRBV7-2
CASSLVGLAETQYF
TGTGCCAGCAGCTTAGTCGGACTAGCGGAGACCCAGTACTTC
>-|-|TRBJ2-3|TRBV28
CASSPPLEAADTQYF
TGTGCCAGCAGTCCCCCACTTGAGGCTGCAGATACGCAGTATTTT
>once|-|TRBJ2-7|TRBV2
CASSALLAHEQYF
TGTGCCAGCAGTGCACTTCTAGCCCACGAGCAGTACTTC
>-|TRBD2|TRBJ2-7|TRBV27
CASSLGDLREGYEQYF
TGTGCCAGCAGTTTAGGGGATTTGCGGGAGGGCTACGAGCAGTACTTC
>-|TRBD2|TRBJ2-5|TRBV7-6
CASSLDGLARETQYF
TGTGCCAGCAGCTTAGACGGACTAGCGAGGGAGACCCAGTACTTC
>-|-|TRBJ2-2|TRBV5-6
CASSLVLTGELFF
TGTGCCAGCAGCTTGGTCTTAACCGGGGAGCTGTTTTTT
>-|-|TRBJ1-2|TRBV20-1
CAPRGRYGYTF
TGCGCCCCCCGGGGGCGCTATGGCTACACCTTC
>few|-|TRBJ1-1|TRBV25-1
CASSRNVGREAFF
TGTGCCAGCAGCCGTAACGTTGGCCGTGAAGCTTTCTTT
>-|-|TRBJ1-2|TRBV7-2
CASSLAGPNNGYTF
TGTGCCAGCAGCTTAGCCGGGCCCAATAATGGCTACACCTTC
>-|-|TRBJ1-6|TRBV30
CAWSATGYHPPISPLHF
TGTGCCTGGAGCGCAACAGGGTACCATCCCCCTATTTCACCCCTCCACTTT
>-|-|TRBJ2-3|TRBV7-8
CASIPPKGVADTQYF
TGTGCCAGCATCCCTCCGAAGGGGGTTGCAGATACGCAGTATTTT
>-|TRBD1|TRBJ1-1|TRBV30
CAWNRGNTEAFF
TGTGCCTGGAACAGGGGGAACACTGAAGCTTTCTTT
>-|-|TRBJ1-3|TRBV19
CASSFSDSSGNTIYF
TGTGCCAGTAGTTTCTCTGACAGCTCTGGAAACACCATATATTTT
>-|TRBD1|TRBJ2-2|TRBV9
CASSAGTASSGELFF
TGTGCCAGCAGCGCCGGGACAGCCTCATCCGGGGAGCTGTTTTTT
>-|-|TRBJ1-2|TRBV5-6
CASSLVNYGYTF
TGTGCCAGCAGCTTGGTAAACTATGGCTACACCTTC
>-|-|TRBJ2-1|TRBV5-1
CASSSGDTLNEQFF
TGCGCCAGCAGCTCGGGGGACACACTGAATGAGCAGTTCTTC
>-|TRBD1|TRBJ1-3|TRBV19
CASKSTGTGRNTIYF
TGTGCCAGTAAGAGTACCGGGACAGGACGAAACACCATATATTTT
>-|TRBD2|TRBJ2-3|TRBV27
CASSLGRERGPDTQYF
TGTGCCAGCAGTTTAGGTCGAGAGCGGGGTCCAGATACGCAGTATTTT
>once|-|TRBJ2-3|TRBV7-2
CASGPYPDTQYF
TGTGCCAGCGGCCCCTACCCAGATACGCAGTATTTT
>-|-|TRBJ1-4|TRBV9
CASSVESNRGGILFF
TGTGCCAGCAGCGTAGAATCGAATCGGGGGGGCATCCTGTTTTTT
>once|-|TRBJ1-5|TRBV29-1
CSVGVLNQPQHF
TGCAGCGTCGGGGTCCTCAATCAGCCCCAGCATTTT
>-|-|TRBJ1-5|TRBV25-1
CASSEWSTDQPQHF
TGTGCCAGCAGTGAATGGAGTACCGATCAGCCCCAGCATTTT
>few|-|TRBJ1-5|TRBV19
CASSIVDSSYQPQHF
TGTGCCAGTAGTATAGTGGACAGTTCATATCAGCCCCAGCATTTT
>-|-|TRBJ1-3|TRBV7-2
CASSRGGFSGNTIYF
TGTGCCAGCAGCCGGGGGGGCTTCTCTGGAAACACCATATATTTT
>-|TRBD1|TRBJ1-2|TRBV6-5
CASSSEGAGSHGYTF
TGTGCCAGCAGTTCGGAGGGGGCCGGTTCGCATGGCTACACCTTC
>-|TRBD2|TRBJ2-1|TRBV9
CASSVAQLSSGRIHEQFF
TGTGCCAGCAGCGTAGCCCAGCTATCTAGCGGGAGGATCCATGAGCAGTTCTTC
>-|TRBD1|TRBJ1-1|TRBV7-9
CASRWEGQGRAEAFF
TGTGCCAGCAGGTGGGAAGGACAGGGGAGGGCTGAAGCTTTCTTT
>-|-|TRBJ1-5|TRBV18
CASSPSGGQPQHF
TGTGCCAGCTCACCGTCGGGGGGTCAGCCCCAGCATTTT
>-|-|TRBJ1-4|TRBV15
CATSRADATNEKLFF
TGTGCCACCAGCAGAGCGGATGCAACTAATGAAAAACTGTTTTTT
>-|TRBD2|TRBJ2-1|TRBV25-1
CASSGAGLAYNEQFF
TGTGCCAGCAGTGGGGCGGGACTAGCGTACAATGAGCAGTTCTTC
>once|-|TRBJ2-1|TRBV18
CASSPGSLQSEQFF
TGTGCCAGCTCACCTGGGTCCCTGCAAAGTGAGCAGTTCTTC
>-|-|TRBJ1-4|TRBV19
CASSPVEDEKLFF
TGTGCCAGTAGTCCGGTAGAAGATGAAAAACTGTTTTTT
>-|-|TRBJ1-4|TRBV4-1
CASSLEQVRDEKLFF
TGCGCCAGCAGCCTTGAACAGGTGAGGGATGAAAAACTGTTTTTT
>-|-|TRBJ2-3|TRBV6-1
CASTFTDTQYF
TGTGCCAGCACCTTCACAGATACGCAGTATTTT
>few|-|TRBJ1-1|TRBV20-1
CSADRNTEAFF
TGCAGTGCTGACAGGAACACTGAAGCTTTCTTT
>-|-|TRBJ1-6|TRBV28
CASSSVTLANSPLHF
TGTGCCAGCAGTTCCGTAACACTAGCAAATTCACCCCTCCACTTT
>-|-|TRBJ2-3|TRBV5-4
CASSHRWGTDTQYF
TGTGCCAGCAGCCACAGGTGGGGGACAGATACGCAGTATTTT
>-|-|TRBJ1-2|TRBV5-6
CASSLVRAGYGYTF
TGTGCCAGCAGCTTGGTCAGGGCGGGCTATGGCTACACCTTC
>-|-|TRBJ2-7|TRBV7-2
CASSLRDAGPYEQYF
TGTGCCAGCAGCTTACGGGACGCCGGTCCATACGAGCAGTACTTC
>-|TRBD2|TRBJ2-2|TRBV19
CASSMLAGTLRELFF
TGTGCCAGTAGTATGCTAGCGGGAACTCTCCGGGAGCTGTTTTTT
>few|-|TRBJ1-6|TRBV5-4
CASSLDMSLNSPLHF
TGTGCCAGCAGCTTGGATATGTCCCTTAATTCACCCCTCCACTTT
>-|-|TRBJ1-1|TRBV6-1
CASIATGPTEAFF
TGTGCCAGCATAGCTACTGGGCCCACTGAAGCTTTCTTT
>-|TRBD2|TRBJ2-1|TRBV7-9
CASSLALTRTSGRDEQFF
TGTGCCAGCAGCTTAGCCCTGACGAGGACTAGCGGGAGAGATGAGCAGTTCTTC
>-|TRBD2|TRBJ2-1|TRBV10-3
CAISHQGLAGDNEQFF
TGTGCCATCAGTCATCAGGGACTAGCGGGGGACAATGAGCAGTTCTTC
>-|TRBD2|TRBJ2-1|TRBV7-2
CASSLSGSTEQFF
TGTGCCAGCAGCCTGAGCGGGAGTACTGAGCAGTTCTTC
>-|-|TRBJ1-2|TRBV19
CASTPDKIYGYTF
TGTGCCAGTACCCCGGACAAAATCTATGGCTACACCTTC
>-|-|TRBJ2-5|TRBV19
CASSPIGVADQETQYF
TGTGCCAGTAGCCCTATCGGGGTAGCGGACCAAGAGACCCAGTACTTC
>-|-|TRBJ1-2|TRBV7-2
CASSLGQELYGYTF
TGTGCCAGCAGCTTAGGCCAGGAGCTCTATGGCTACACCTTC
>-|-|TRBJ1-2|TRBV6-6
CASTGPLGYTF
TGTGCCAGCACCGGACCCTTGGGCTACACCTTC
>-|-|TRBJ2-2|TRBV5-1
CASSLFRSAQIGAGELFF
TGCGCCAGCAGCTTGTTCCGGTCAGCCCAAATAGGGGCCGGGGAGCTGTTTTTT
>-|-|TRBJ2-7|TRBV5-1
CASSFYRESNEQYF
TGCGCCAGCAGCTTTTACAGGGAATCCAACGAGCAGTACTTC
>-|-|TRBJ2-2|TRBV7-2
CASSLRAARVITGELFF
TGTGCCAGCAGCTTAAGGGCGGCCAGAGTGATCACCGGGGAGCTGTTTTTT
>few|-|TRBJ1-2|TRBV29-1
CSVDSWDGGYTF
TGCAGCGTCGACAGTTGGGACGGTGGCTACACCTTC